Shown below are 15 T cell receptor beta chains from a single sample sequenced in a study of response to subunit inactivated influenza vaccine. TCRdb called the RT-PCR reads again in MiXCR, with one record for every CDR3 protein. The profile shows around 850,000 distinct CDR3 sequences, about a fifth of them singletons. Material: PBMCs from blood, obtained 4 to 6 days after vaccination. The origin of the receptors is a man aged 50 or older who received an inactivated influenza vaccine.

The table lists this clonotype with a few counts. The chain combines TRBV20-1 with TRBJ2-7; D might be TRBD1 or TRBD2, each matching 5 bases. Trimming took off 6 bases at V and 5 bases at J, with 17 bases between the two ends. Germline lookup yields CDR1 DFQATT and CDR2 SNEGSKA (reference sequence). The CDR3 sequence is 13 residues long. For the CDR3, the DNA is TGCAGTGCCATCGGGGAGTCGGGGCACGAGCAGTACTTC. Amino acid sequence: CSAIGESGHEQYF.

A few counts support this clonotype. The chain is built from TRBV7-2 and TRBJ2-3; 11 positions agree with TRBD2. CDR1 SGHTA and CDR2 FQGNSA come from the germline V gene. V dropped 0 bases and J dropped 4; count of bases not matched to a gene: 3. The CDR3 loop spans 16 amino acids. As DNA, the CDR3 is TGTGCCAGCAGCTTAGCGTTTAGCGGGGGGGCAGATACGCAGTATTTT. Its protein product is CASSLAFSGGADTQYF.

CDR3: CASSYRGLEQYF. CDR3 DNA sequence: TGTGCCAGCAGTTACCGTGGTCTCGAGCAGTACTTC. V gene TRBV6-2 or TRBV6-3 combines with J gene TRBJ2-7; D is unclear. Between the trimmed V and J ends, which lost 2 bases and 6 bases, there was a span of 8 bases. This CDR3 comprises 12 residues. Germline-derived CDR1 and CDR2 are MNHEY and SVGEGT.

The CDR3 here is CASSEYLGTGQGSYEQYF. The CDR3 DNA is TGTGCCAGCAGTGAATACCTTGGGACAGGGCAGGGTTCCTACGAGCAGTACTTC. The chain recombines TRBV25-1 with TRBJ2-7; 9 nucleotides align to TRBD1. From germline, CDR1 is MGHDK and CDR2 SYGVNS. CDR3 length: 18 amino acids. V dropped 0 bases and J dropped 1; count of bases not matched to a gene: 10.

The chain joins TRBV12-3 or TRBV12-4 to TRBJ1-1; D might be TRBD1 (6 bases). CDR3 length: 14 amino acids. The V and J ends lost 5 bases and 0 bases respectively, with 10 bases between them. This chain's CDR3 is CASSTGALNTEAFF. Here the CDR3 DNA reads TGTGCCAGCAGTACGGGGGCTCTGAACACTGAAGCTTTCTTT.

This clonotype was counted between two and nine times. The J gene is TRBJ2-2, the V gene TRBV24-1; D remains unclear. The length of the CDR3 is 12 residues. CDR1 and CDR2 (germline): KGHDR, SFDVKD. V dropped 6 bases and J dropped 7 bases, with 8 bases sitting between them. The CDR3 region is CATSSWGGELFF. The CDR3 DNA reads TGTGCCACCAGTTCATGGGGCGGGGAGCTGTTTTTT.

This clonotype was seen a few times. J is TRBJ1-6 and V is TRBV20-1; unclear D gene. The CDR3 runs to 14 residues. V was shortened by 3 bases and J by 3 bases, with 9 bases between the two germline ends. The V gene's germline CDR1 is DFQATT and CDR2 SNEGSKA (reference sequence). In DNA form, the CDR3 reads TGCAGTGCTAGTATAGGGCGCTATAATTCACCCCTCCACTTT. It translates to CSASIGRYNSPLHF.

In this sample, this clonotype turned up once. V and J are TRBV7-2 and TRBJ2-3; TRBD1 aligns across 7 bases. Trimming cost V 0 bases and J 0 bases; bases outside gene matches: 3. The CDR3 is made up of 16 amino acids. The germline V gene encodes CDR1 SGHTA and CDR2 FQGNSA. The CDR3 DNA follows: TGTGCCAGCAGCTTAGCGGGACAGATTAGCACAGATACGCAGTATTTT. As protein: CASSLAGQISTDTQYF.

This clonotype appeared once. V gene TRBV28 combines with J gene TRBJ1-6; no clear D. Trimming removed 4 bases at V and 10 bases at J, with 14 bases between. Germline CDR1 reads MDHEN; CDR2 reads SYDVKM. This CDR3 region has 14 residues. The CDR3 loop is CASSYRGRGSPLHF. CDR3 DNA sequence: TGTGCCAGCAGTTACCGGGGAAGAGGCTCACCCCTCCACTTT.

This clonotype was picked up many times. The rearrangement joins TRBV20-1 to TRBJ2-1; D gene ambiguous. Trimming cost V 5 bases and J 0 bases, with 11 bases left between them. The CDR3 contains 14 residues. CDR1 is DFQATT and CDR2 is SNEGSKA in the germline V gene (reference sequence). CDR3: CSADDTTSYNEQFF. The CDR3 coding sequence is TGCAGTGCTGACGACACAACCTCCTACAATGAGCAGTTCTTC.

The V gene is TRBV4-1, the J gene TRBJ1-6, with D unresolved. V gave up 4 bases and J gave up 14 bases, with 15 bases separating them. This CDR3 is built from 13 residues. From germline, CDR1 is MGHRA and CDR2 YSYEKL. For the CDR3, the DNA is TGCGCCAGCAGCCCCGATACCGGGATCACCCTCCACTTT. Its protein is CASSPDTGITLHF.

The chain couples TRBV4-1 to TRBJ2-2; the D gene is possibly TRBD1 (5 bases). The CDR3 loop spans 16 amino acids. The V end was cut by 1 base, the J end by 1 base, with 10 bases between. The germline gives CDR1 MGHRA, CDR2 YSYEKL. The CDR3 is CASSQVPGQNTGELFF. CDR3 DNA: TGCGCCAGCAGCCAAGTACCTGGACAGAACACCGGGGAGCTGTTTTTT.

V gene TRBV6-2 or TRBV6-3 combines with J gene TRBJ1-1; unclear D gene. The CDR3 runs 13 residues. V was cut by 6 bases and J by 1 base, with 9 bases left in between. Germline V gene lookup returns CDR1 MNHEY and CDR2 SVGEGT. The DNA of the CDR3 is TGTGCCAGCAGCGGGTTCGGGAACACTGAAGCTTTCTTT. Its translation: CASSGFGNTEAFF.

This clonotype was picked up a small number of times. This chain connects TRBV4-2 to TRBJ2-3; 14 bases line up with TRBD2. The CDR3 consists of 16 residues. CDR1 is LGHNA and CDR2 is YNFKEQ in the germline V gene. The J segment lost 3 bases and the V segment lost 5 bases, leaving 4 bases of the junction unmatched. The CDR3 nucleotides are TGTGCCAGCAGCTTGGGACTAGCGGGAGTTACAGATACGCAGTATTTT. It translates to CASSLGLAGVTDTQYF.

The chain has TRBV2 and TRBJ1-1; D not certain. Germline V CDR1 and CDR2: SNHLY, FYNNEI. CDR3 length equals 12 residues. V was pared by 6 bases and J by 4 bases, with 9 bases between. CDR3 protein: CASRVDRTEAFF. The CDR3 DNA sequence: TGTGCCAGCAGGGTAGACCGCACTGAAGCTTTCTTT.